Listed here are 20 T cell receptor beta chains from one sample, sequenced in a study of T cell repertoires in cytomegalovirus infection. Via MiXCR, TCRdb re-called the reads, giving one row per CDR3 protein. The table lists roughly 730,000 distinct CDR3 sequences, about 30% of them singletons. Antigens for these TCRs are unknown. Sequencing used cultured PBMCs, obtained from culture after CMV antigen stimulation. Receptors were obtained from a human donor in good health (CMV status not recorded). Some clones in this sample may be carry-over from other donors' samples.

The CDR3 DNA reads as TGTGCCAGCAAGTGGAGGGGGGGACTCTACGAGCAGTACTTC. Translating it yields CASKWRGGLYEQYF. The rearrangement uses TRBV28 and TRBJ2-7; the D gene is possibly TRBD2 (7 bases). Per the germline V gene, CDR1 is MDHEN and CDR2 is SYDVKM. Trimming shortened V by 7 bases and J by 3 bases, and 16 bases separated the two germline ends. The CDR3 runs to 14 residues.

In its sample, this clonotype was seen once. The chain couples TRBV6-5 to TRBJ2-2; 9 nucleotides align to TRBD2. Losses at the gene ends were 8 bases for V and 3 bases for J; bases not matched to a gene: 7. This CDR3 contains 15 residues. Germline CDR1 MNHEY, CDR2 SVGAGI. The CDR3 spells CASQPAGGYTGELFF. The CDR3 DNA reads as TGTGCCAGCCAGCCAGCGGGGGGCTACACCGGGGAGCTGTTTTTT.

This clonotype was found a few times. The chain is built from TRBV6-2 or TRBV6-3 and TRBJ2-1; 8 bases are shared with TRBD2. The V gene's germline CDR1 is MNHEY and CDR2 SVGEGT. The CDR3 totals 15 residues. With V trimmed by 0 bases and J by 3 bases, 1 base remained unmatched. This CDR3 is CASSYSSGNYNEQFF. The CDR3 DNA sequence: TGTGCCAGCAGTTACTCTAGCGGGAACTACAATGAGCAGTTCTTC.

In its sample, this clonotype was seen a few times. V gene TRBV12-3 or TRBV12-4 combines with J gene TRBJ1-4; no clear D. This CDR3 has 17 residues. V was pared by 2 bases and J by 3 bases, with 16 bases between. Here the CDR3 reads CASSLRPLWAANEKLFF. For the CDR3, the DNA is TGTGCCAGCAGTTTACGGCCCCTCTGGGCGGCTAATGAAAAACTGTTTTTT.

The chain couples TRBV7-9 to TRBJ1-2; a weak D match, TRBD1 (5 bases). V lost 5 bases and J lost 4, with 20 bases in between. Germline CDR1 reads SEHNR; CDR2 reads FQNEAQ (reference sequence). The CDR3 runs to 16 residues. The CDR3, as DNA: TGTGCCAGCAGCAACTCACGCGGGGGGGGAGGCTATGGCTACACCTTC. Its translation: CASSNSRGGGGYGYTF.

The sample holds a few counts of this clonotype. The chain is built from TRBV27 and TRBJ1-2; perhaps TRBD1 as D (6 bases). The CDR3 has 17 residues. V shed 5 bases and J shed 5 bases, with 24 bases lying between them. Looked up from germline, CDR1 is MNHEY and CDR2 is SMNVEV (reference sequence). In DNA, the CDR3 is TGTGCCAGCAGTCAAAAACCCTCCGGGACAACTCGGTATGGCTACACCTTC. Protein sequence: CASSQKPSGTTRYGYTF.

The V call is TRBV5-4, the J call TRBJ2-5; D may be TRBD2 (6 bases). Between the trimmed V and J ends, which lost 2 bases and 5 bases, there was a span of 16 bases. In germline, CDR1 is SGHNT, CDR2 YYREEE (reference sequence). The CDR3 has 15 residues. CDR3 amino acids: CASSFVGEVEETQYF. The CDR3 DNA is TGTGCCAGCAGCTTCGTAGGGGAGGTCGAGGAGACCCAGTACTTC.

The J gene is TRBJ2-3, the V gene TRBV2, with D possibly TRBD1 on 6 matching bases. V was trimmed by 7 bases and J by 1 base, leaving 18 bases between them. CDR3 length: 16 residues. Germline V gene sequence: CDR1 SNHLY, CDR2 FYNNEI. The CDR3 region has the DNA TGTGCCAGCACCTTGACTGGGACACTTCGCACAGATACGCAGTATTTT. This encodes CASTLTGTLRTDTQYF.

This sequence joins TRBV6-1 and TRBJ2-5, with D unclear. V dropped 6 bases and J dropped 4 bases, with 15 bases sitting between them. The V gene's germline CDR1 is MNHNS and CDR2 SASEGT. CDR3 size: 14 residues. CDR3 in amino acids: CASRKIGGLETQYF. CDR3 coding DNA: TGTGCCAGCAGAAAAATCGGTGGTTTAGAGACCCAGTACTTC.

V usage is TRBV20-1 and J usage is TRBJ1-2, with 8 bases matching TRBD1. CDR3 length: 14 amino acids. J lost 4 bases, V lost 3 bases, and 7 bases had no gene match. Germline lookup yields CDR1 DFQATT and CDR2 SNEGSKA (reference sequence). This CDR3 is CSASFAGGSYGYTF. For the CDR3, the DNA is TGCAGTGCTAGCTTCGCAGGGGGCAGCTATGGCTACACCTTC.

This clonotype was counted between two and nine times. The chain carries TRBV7-4 and TRBJ1-1; D perhaps matches TRBD1 (5 bases). The CDR3 totals 13 residues. The V gene lost 2 bases and the J gene lost 5 bases, with 9 bases spanning the gap. Germline V gives CDR1 SGHVT, CDR2 SQSDAQ. CDR3 sequence: CASSLPGRTEAFF. Here the CDR3 DNA reads TGTGCCAGCAGCTTACCGGGGCGGACTGAAGCTTTCTTT.

This clonotype was detected many times. The CDR3 sequence is CASSQLLGRGRPDGGYTF. CDR3 coding DNA: TGTGCCAGCAGCCAACTTCTGGGCAGGGGCCGCCCTGACGGTGGCTACACCTTC. The chain has TRBV12-3 or TRBV12-4 and TRBJ1-2, with D perhaps matching TRBD1 (6 bases). The CDR3 has 18 amino acids. V lost 6 bases, J lost 7 bases, and 30 bases lay in between.

This clonotype came up a few times. The chain carries TRBV5-4 and TRBJ2-1; no clear D. CDR1 SGHNT and CDR2 YYREEE come from the germline V gene (reference sequence). The CDR3 has 14 amino acids. The V and J ends lost 0 bases and 5 bases respectively, with 9 bases between them. The CDR3 coding sequence is TGTGCCAGCAGCTTGGAACCAGCGAACAATGAGCAGTTCTTC. It is translated as CASSLEPANNEQFF.

This clonotype was observed a handful of times. The chain couples TRBV7-2 to TRBJ1-3; the D is unclear. Germline lookup yields CDR1 SGHTA and CDR2 FQGNSA. The CDR3 sequence is 14 residues long. The V gene lost 5 bases and the J gene lost 3 bases, with 11 bases spanning the gap. CDR3 residues: CASSPREFGNTIYF. In DNA form, the CDR3 reads TGTGCCAGCAGCCCAAGGGAGTTTGGAAACACCATATATTTT. Together with reference TRBV7-2 and TRBJ1-3, the CDR3 gives the full variable domain: GAGVSQSPSNKVTEKGKDVELRCDPISGHTALYWYRQSLGQGLEFLIYFQGNSAPDKSGLPSDRFSAERTGGSVSTLTIQRTQQEDSAVYLCASSPREFGNTIYFGEGSWLTVV.

The chain is built from TRBV5-1 and TRBJ2-7; D uncertain. The CDR3 is 16 amino acids. V gave up 0 bases and J gave up 1 base, with 14 bases separating them. The germline V gene encodes CDR1 SGHRS and CDR2 YFSETQ. The CDR3 sequence: CASSLGSDGVSYEQYF. The CDR3 coding sequence is TGCGCCAGCAGCTTGGGTTCTGACGGAGTTTCCTACGAGCAGTACTTC. Variable domain in full (rest from reference TRBV5-1 and TRBJ2-7): KAGVTQTPRYLIKTRGQQVTLSCSPISGHRSVSWYQQTPGQGLQFLFEYFSETQRNKGNFPGRFSGRQFSNSRSEMNVSTLELGDSALYLCASSLGSDGVSYEQYFGPGTRLTVT.

This chain uses TRBV20-1 with TRBJ1-5; 8 nucleotides match TRBD1. Trimming at V came to 6 bases and at J to 1 base, leaving 11 bases not matched to a gene. CDR1 DFQATT and CDR2 SNEGSKA come from the germline V gene (reference sequence). CDR3 length: 16 amino acids. CDR3 region: CSAGSVGQGSNQPQHF. CDR3 DNA sequence: TGCAGTGCGGGGAGTGTAGGACAGGGAAGCAATCAGCCCCAGCATTTT.

This clonotype has more than one count but fewer than ten. The V and J genes are TRBV12-5 and TRBJ2-7; no reliable D call. V lost 0 bases to trimming and J lost 5 bases, with 14 bases between them. The CDR3 runs 15 residues. Germline V gene lookup returns CDR1 LGHNT and CDR2 FRNRAP. In DNA, the CDR3 is TGTGCTAGTGGTTTGGTAACTACCGCTCTCGACGAGCAGTACTTC. This encodes CASGLVTTALDEQYF. Complete variable domain (other parts from reference TRBV12-5 and TRBJ2-7): DARVTQTPRHKVTEMGQEVTMRCQPILGHNTVFWYRQTMMQGLELLAYFRNRAPLDDSGMPKDRFSAEMPDATLATLKIQPSEPRDSAVYFCASGLVTTALDEQYFGPGTRLTVT.

J is TRBJ2-7 and V is TRBV12-3 or TRBV12-4; weak D call: TRBD1 (6 bases). Between the trimmed V and J ends, which lost 7 bases and 6 bases, there was a span of 13 bases. CDR3 length: 12 amino acids. CDR3 in amino acids: CASKARGAEQYF. The CDR3 DNA reads as TGTGCCAGCAAGGCCAGGGGTGCCGAGCAGTACTTC.

The V and J genes are TRBV2 and TRBJ2-3; a possible D gene is TRBD2 (6 bases). The CDR3 is 14 amino acids. Trimming removed 5 bases from V and 3 bases from J, with 12 bases in between. Germline V gene data show CDR1 as SNHLY and CDR2 as FYNNEI. CDR3 protein: CASSQETRTDTQYF. The DNA for the CDR3 is TGTGCCAGCAGTCAAGAGACTAGGACAGATACGCAGTATTTT.

The chain couples TRBV9 to TRBJ1-2; 8 positions match TRBD1. V lost 4 bases, J lost 2 bases, and 7 bases stayed unmatched. Germline V gene sequence: CDR1 SGDLS, CDR2 YYNGEE. This CDR3 region has 15 residues. The CDR3 DNA sequence: TGTGCCAGCAGCTCTCGGACAGGGTACAACTATGGCTACACCTTC. This encodes CASSSRTGYNYGYTF. The full variable domain, rest sourced from reference TRBV9 and TRBJ1-2, is DSGVTQTPKHLITATGQRVTLRCSPRSGDLSVYWYQQSLDQGLQFLIQYYNGEERAKGNILERFSAQQFPDLHSELNLSSLELGDSALYFCASSSRTGYNYGYTFGSGTRLTVV.